The 11 T cell receptor beta chains presented below share a single source sample, sequenced in a study of blood T cell repertoires in COVID-19. Assay: immunoSEQ multiplex PCR; the TCRdb copy retains only in-frame clones and omits some. Among roughly 170,000 clones listed, about four fifths were seen once. What was sequenced was PBMCs or T cells enriched from blood (not recorded which). The source of these receptors is a man aged 60 to 69 who had recovered from COVID-19.

The chain links TRBV30 to TRBJ1-1; maybe TRBD1 (5 bases). The V gene's germline CDR1 is GTSNPN and CDR2 SVGIG (reference sequence). The V and J ends lost 5 bases and 1 base respectively, with 20 bases between them. The CDR3 consists of 16 residues. CDR3 sequence: CAWSGADAGGNTEAFF. As DNA, the CDR3 is TGTGCCTGGTCTGGGGCAGACGCCGGGGGGAACACTGAAGCTTTCTTT. Full variable domain (rest looked up from reference TRBV30 and TRBJ1-1): SQTIHQWPATLVQPVGSPLSLECTVEGTSNPNLYWYRQAAGRGLQLLFYSVGIGQISSEVPQNLSASRPQDRQFILSSKKLLLSDSGFYLCAWSGADAGGNTEAFFGQGTRLTVV.

This sequence joins TRBV28 and TRBJ1-1; 8 nucleotides agree with TRBD1. The CDR3 has 17 amino acids. V shed 6 bases, J shed 7 bases, and the junction held 19 bases outside the gene matches. Germline lookup yields CDR1 MDHEN and CDR2 SYDVKM. CDR3 loop: CASSSPGQDGWFREAFF. The CDR3 bases are TGTGCCAGCAGCAGCCCGGGACAGGATGGATGGTTCCGTGAAGCTTTCTTT.

This rearrangement joins TRBV5-1 to TRBJ1-2; 10 bases are shared with TRBD1. CDR1 and CDR2 from the germline V gene are SGHRS and YFSETQ. CDR3 size: 15 residues. The V gene end was trimmed by 4 bases and the J gene end by 4 bases; junction bases not matched to a gene: 7. The CDR3 region has the DNA TGCGCCAGCAGCAACCTCCGGGACAGGGGCTATGGCTACACCTTC. Amino acid sequence: CASSNLRDRGYGYTF.

The V gene is TRBV7-3, the J gene TRBJ1-4; 7 bases are a match to TRBD1. From germline, CDR1 is SGHTA and CDR2 FQGTGA. J gave up 0 bases and V 6 bases, and 4 bases lay outside the gene matches. The CDR3 loop spans 15 amino acids. CDR3 protein: CASSPTGATNEKLFF. The DNA of the CDR3 is TGTGCCAGCAGTCCCACAGGGGCAACTAATGAAAAACTGTTTTTT.

This chain uses TRBV7-9 with TRBJ2-2; D perhaps matches TRBD1 (6 bases). Germline values: CDR1 SEHNR, CDR2 FQNEAQ (reference sequence). V lost 1 base and J lost 6, with 12 bases in between. CDR3 size: 15 residues. In nucleotides, the CDR3 is TGTGCCAGCAGCTTAGAACAGGGAATCGCCGGGGAGCTGTTTTTT. Protein product: CASSLEQGIAGELFF.

The chain carries TRBV27 and TRBJ2-2, with D unresolved. The CDR3 covers 12 residues. Germline CDR1 is MNHEY and CDR2 is SMNVEV (reference sequence). Trimming took 4 bases from V and 4 from J, leaving 4 bases between them. In nucleotides, the CDR3 is TGTGCCAGCAGTTCAATCACCGGGGAGCTGTTTTTT. It specifies CASSSITGELFF.

A few counts support this clone. This rearrangement joins TRBV9 to TRBJ2-7, with 7 bases identical to TRBD2. Germline V gives CDR1 SGDLS, CDR2 YYNGEE. Trimming cost V 3 bases and J 0 bases; bases outside gene matches: 3. The CDR3 runs 14 residues. CDR3 in DNA: TGTGCCAGCAGCGAGACTAGCATCTCCTACGAGCAGTACTTC. This encodes CASSETSISYEQYF.

The rearrangement links TRBV5-1 to TRBJ1-1, with TRBD1 matching 12 bases. The CDR3 consists of 14 residues. V gave up 4 bases and J gave up 7 bases; unmatched junction bases: 5. Per germline, CDR1 SGHRS and CDR2 YFSETQ. CDR3 in amino acids: CASSLGQGAGEAFF. DNA of the CDR3: TGCGCCAGCAGCCTGGGACAGGGGGCTGGTGAAGCTTTCTTT.

The chain has TRBV29-1 and TRBJ2-5; TRBD1 agrees at 7 bases. Unmatched junction bases numbered 10, after V lost 4 bases and J lost 5 bases. CDR1 is SQVTM, CDR2 ANQGSEA, per germline. This CDR3 contains 14 residues. For the CDR3, the DNA is TGCAGCGTTGGAGGACAGGATCCCTGGGAGACCCAGTACTTC. Residues: CSVGGQDPWETQYF.

The chain combines TRBV5-6 with TRBJ1-5; D possibly corresponds to TRBD1 (5 bases). Germline V gene lookup returns CDR1 SGHDT and CDR2 YYEEEE. The CDR3 has 14 amino acids. The germline V and J ends were trimmed by 3 bases and 5 bases, with 12 bases remaining between them. The CDR3 protein is CASSSQGFDQPQHF. CDR3 bases: TGTGCCAGCAGCTCTCAGGGATTTGATCAGCCCCAGCATTTT.

This chain uses TRBV10-3 with TRBJ2-7; no clear D. V was pared by 4 bases and J by 3 bases, with 13 bases between. CDR3 length: 14 amino acids. Germline V gives CDR1 ENHRY, CDR2 SYGVKD. The CDR3 bases are TGTGCCATCAGTGTTAGACAAACTGACTACGAGCAGTACTTC. This codes for CAISVRQTDYEQYF.